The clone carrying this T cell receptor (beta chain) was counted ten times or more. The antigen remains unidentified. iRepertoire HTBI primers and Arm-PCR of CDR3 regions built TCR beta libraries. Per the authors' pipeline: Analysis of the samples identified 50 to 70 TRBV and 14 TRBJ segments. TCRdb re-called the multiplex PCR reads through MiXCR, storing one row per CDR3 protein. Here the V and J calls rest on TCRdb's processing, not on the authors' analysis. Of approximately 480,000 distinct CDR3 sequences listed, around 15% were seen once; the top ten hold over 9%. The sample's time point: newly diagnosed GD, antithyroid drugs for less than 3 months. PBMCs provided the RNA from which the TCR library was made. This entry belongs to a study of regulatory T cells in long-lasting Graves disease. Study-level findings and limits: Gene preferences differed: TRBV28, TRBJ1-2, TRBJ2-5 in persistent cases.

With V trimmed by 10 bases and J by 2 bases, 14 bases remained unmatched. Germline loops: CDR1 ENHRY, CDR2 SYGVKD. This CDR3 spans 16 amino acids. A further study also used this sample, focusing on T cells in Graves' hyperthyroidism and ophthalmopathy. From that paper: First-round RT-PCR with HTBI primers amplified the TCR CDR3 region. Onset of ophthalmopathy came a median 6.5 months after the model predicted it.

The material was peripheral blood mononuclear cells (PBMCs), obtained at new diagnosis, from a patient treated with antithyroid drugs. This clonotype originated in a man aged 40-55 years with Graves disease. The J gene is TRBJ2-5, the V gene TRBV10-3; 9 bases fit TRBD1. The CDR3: CASEPTGGKGQETQYF. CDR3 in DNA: TGTGCCAGCGAACCTACAGGGGGCAAGGGTCAAGAGACCCAGTACTTC.